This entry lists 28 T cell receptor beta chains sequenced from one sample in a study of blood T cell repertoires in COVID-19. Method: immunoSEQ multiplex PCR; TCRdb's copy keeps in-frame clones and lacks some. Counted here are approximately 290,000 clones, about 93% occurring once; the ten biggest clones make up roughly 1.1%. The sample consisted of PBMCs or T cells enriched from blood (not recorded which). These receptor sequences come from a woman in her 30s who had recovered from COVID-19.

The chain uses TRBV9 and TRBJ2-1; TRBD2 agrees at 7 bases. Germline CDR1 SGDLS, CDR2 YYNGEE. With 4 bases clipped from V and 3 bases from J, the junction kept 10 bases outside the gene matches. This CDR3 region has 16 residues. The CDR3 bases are TGTGCCAGCAGCACCAGTAGTCGCGGGGGCTACAATGAGCAGTTCTTC. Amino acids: CASSTSSRGGYNEQFF.

CDR3 in amino acids: CASLPGSSSYNEQFF. CDR3 sequence (DNA): TGTGCCAGTTTGCCGGGATCAAGCTCCTACAATGAGCAGTTCTTC. This chain connects TRBV28 to TRBJ2-1, with D perhaps matching TRBD2 (5 bases). Trimming took off 9 bases at V and 0 bases at J, with 15 bases between the two ends. Germline V gene lookup returns CDR1 MDHEN and CDR2 SYDVKM. CDR3 length: 15 residues.

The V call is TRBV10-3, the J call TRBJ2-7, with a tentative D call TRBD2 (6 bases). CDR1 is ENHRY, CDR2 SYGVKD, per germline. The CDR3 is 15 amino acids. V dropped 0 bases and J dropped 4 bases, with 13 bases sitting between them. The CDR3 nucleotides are TGTGCCATCAGTGAGTCCCGGGACGGACTATACGAGCAGTACTTC. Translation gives CAISESRDGLYEQYF.

DNA for the CDR3: TGTGCCAGCAGCCCTACCTTCGGCGGACTAGCCGGGACAGATACGCAGTATTTT. This encodes CASSPTFGGLAGTDTQYF. The genes are TRBV3-1 (or the pseudogene TRBV3-2) and TRBJ2-3, with TRBD2 matching 8 bases. Germline CDR1 LGHDT, CDR2 YNNKEL (reference sequence). This CDR3 is built from 18 residues. The trim removed 4 bases at V and 3 bases at J, leaving 15 bases unmatched.

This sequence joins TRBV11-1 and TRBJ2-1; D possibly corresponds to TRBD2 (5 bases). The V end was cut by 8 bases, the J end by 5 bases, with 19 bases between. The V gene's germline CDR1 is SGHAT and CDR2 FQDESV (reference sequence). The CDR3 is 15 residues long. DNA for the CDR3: TGTGCCAGCGCCGAAGAAGCGGATTTCAACAATGAGCAGTTCTTC. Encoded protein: CASAEEADFNNEQFF.

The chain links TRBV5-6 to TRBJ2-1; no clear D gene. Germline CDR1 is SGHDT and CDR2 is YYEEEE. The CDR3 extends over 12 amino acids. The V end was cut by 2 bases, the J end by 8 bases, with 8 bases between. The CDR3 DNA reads TGTGCCAGCAGCTTCGGTCGGGATGAGCAGTTCTTC. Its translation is CASSFGRDEQFF.

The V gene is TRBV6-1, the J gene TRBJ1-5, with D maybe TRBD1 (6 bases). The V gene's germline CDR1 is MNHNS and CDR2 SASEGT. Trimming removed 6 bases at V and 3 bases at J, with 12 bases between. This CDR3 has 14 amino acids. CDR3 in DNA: TGTGCCAGCAGACCCGGACAGTTCAATCAGCCCCAGCATTTT. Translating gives CASRPGQFNQPQHF.

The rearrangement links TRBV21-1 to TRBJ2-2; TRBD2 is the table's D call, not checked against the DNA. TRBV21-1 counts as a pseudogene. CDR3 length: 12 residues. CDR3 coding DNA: TGTGCCATAGCAAGGGAGGCCGGGGAGCTGTTTTTT. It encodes CAIAREAGELFF.

The CDR3 region is CASSDGSTYGYTF. Here the CDR3 DNA reads TGTGCCAGCAGTGACGGGAGCACCTATGGCTACACCTTC. The genes are TRBV6-4 and TRBJ1-2; D is unresolved. Between the trimmed V and J ends, which lost 2 bases and 4 bases, there was a span of 8 bases. The CDR3 runs to 13 residues. Per the germline V gene, CDR1 is MRHNA and CDR2 is SNTAGT.

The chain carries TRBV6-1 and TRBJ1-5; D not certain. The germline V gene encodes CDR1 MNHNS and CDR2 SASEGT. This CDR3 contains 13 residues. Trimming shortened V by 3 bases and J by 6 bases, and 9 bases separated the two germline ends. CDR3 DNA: TGTGCCAGCAGTGACGGGATAAGTCAGCCCCAGCATTTT. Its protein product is CASSDGISQPQHF.

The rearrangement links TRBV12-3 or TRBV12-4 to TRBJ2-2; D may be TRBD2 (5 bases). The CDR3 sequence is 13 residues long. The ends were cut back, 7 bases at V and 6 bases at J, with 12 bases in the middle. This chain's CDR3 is CASMFGDSGELFF. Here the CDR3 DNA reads TGTGCCAGCATGTTCGGGGATTCCGGGGAGCTGTTTTTT.

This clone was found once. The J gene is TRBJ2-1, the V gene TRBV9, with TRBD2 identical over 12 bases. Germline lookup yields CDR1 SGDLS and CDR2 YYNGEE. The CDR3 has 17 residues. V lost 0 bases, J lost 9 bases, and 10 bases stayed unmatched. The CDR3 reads CASSVGGLAGPLAEQFF. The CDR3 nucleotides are TGTGCCAGCAGCGTAGGTGGACTAGCGGGACCCTTGGCTGAGCAGTTCTTC. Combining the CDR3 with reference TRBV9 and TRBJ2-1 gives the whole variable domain DSGVTQTPKHLITATGQRVTLRCSPRSGDLSVYWYQQSLDQGLQFLIQYYNGEERAKGNILERFSAQQFPDLHSELNLSSLELGDSALYFCASSVGGLAGPLAEQFFGPGTRLTVL.

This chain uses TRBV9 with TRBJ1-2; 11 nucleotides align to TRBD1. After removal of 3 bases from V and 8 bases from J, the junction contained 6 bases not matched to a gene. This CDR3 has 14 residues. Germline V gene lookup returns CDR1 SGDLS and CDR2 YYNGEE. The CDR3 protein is CASSARTGGLGYTF. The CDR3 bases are TGTGCCAGCAGCGCCAGGACAGGGGGCCTCGGCTACACCTTC. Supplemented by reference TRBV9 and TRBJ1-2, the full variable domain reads DSGVTQTPKHLITATGQRVTLRCSPRSGDLSVYWYQQSLDQGLQFLIQYYNGEERAKGNILERFSAQQFPDLHSELNLSSLELGDSALYFCASSARTGGLGYTFGSGTRLTVV.

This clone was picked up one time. Here the CDR3 reads CASSYGLAGESRYNEQFF. The CDR3 DNA sequence: TGCGCCAGCAGCTACGGACTAGCGGGAGAATCTCGGTACAATGAGCAGTTCTTC. The rearrangement joins TRBV5-1 to TRBJ2-1; 13 bases map to TRBD2. V trimming: 3 bases; J trimming: 4 bases; junction bases outside the gene matches: 10. CDR3 length: 18 amino acids. The germline gives CDR1 SGHRS, CDR2 YFSETQ.

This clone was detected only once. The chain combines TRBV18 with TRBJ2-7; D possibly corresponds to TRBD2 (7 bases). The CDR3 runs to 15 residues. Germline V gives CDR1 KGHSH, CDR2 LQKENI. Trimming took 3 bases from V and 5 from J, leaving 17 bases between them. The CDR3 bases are TGTGCCAGCTCACCGGTCGGGGGGCTCCCAGACGAGCAGTACTTC. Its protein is CASSPVGGLPDEQYF.

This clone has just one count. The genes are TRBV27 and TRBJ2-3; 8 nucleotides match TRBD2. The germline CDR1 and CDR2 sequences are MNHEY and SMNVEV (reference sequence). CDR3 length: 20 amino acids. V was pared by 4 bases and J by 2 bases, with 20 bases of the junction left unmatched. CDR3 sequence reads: CASSSPSRISGSFLTDTQYF. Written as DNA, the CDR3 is TGTGCCAGCAGTTCCCCTAGTAGGATAAGCGGGAGTTTTCTCACAGATACGCAGTATTTT.

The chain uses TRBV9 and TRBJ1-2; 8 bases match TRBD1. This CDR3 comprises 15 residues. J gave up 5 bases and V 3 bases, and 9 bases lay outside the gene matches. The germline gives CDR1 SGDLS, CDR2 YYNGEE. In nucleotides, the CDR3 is TGTGCCAGCAGCGCTGAGACAGGGGCGACTTATGGCTACACCTTC. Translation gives CASSAETGATYGYTF.

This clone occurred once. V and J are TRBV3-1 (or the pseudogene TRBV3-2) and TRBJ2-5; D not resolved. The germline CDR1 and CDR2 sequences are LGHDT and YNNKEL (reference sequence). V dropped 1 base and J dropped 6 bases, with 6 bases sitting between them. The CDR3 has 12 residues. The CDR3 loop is CASSQAFQTQYF. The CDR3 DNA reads TGTGCCAGCAGCCAAGCGTTCCAGACCCAGTACTTC.

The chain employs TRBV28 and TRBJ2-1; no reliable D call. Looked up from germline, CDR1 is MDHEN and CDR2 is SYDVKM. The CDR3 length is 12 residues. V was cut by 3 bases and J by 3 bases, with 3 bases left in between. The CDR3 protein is CASSFIYNEQFF. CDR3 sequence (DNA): TGTGCCAGCAGTTTTATCTACAATGAGCAGTTCTTC.

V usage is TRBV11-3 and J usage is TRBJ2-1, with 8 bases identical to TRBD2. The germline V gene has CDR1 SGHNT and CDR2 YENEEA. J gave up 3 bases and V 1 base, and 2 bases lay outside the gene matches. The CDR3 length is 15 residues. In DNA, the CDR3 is TGTGCCAGCAGCTTAGGCGGGAGGTACTACAATGAGCAGTTCTTC. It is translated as CASSLGGRYYNEQFF.

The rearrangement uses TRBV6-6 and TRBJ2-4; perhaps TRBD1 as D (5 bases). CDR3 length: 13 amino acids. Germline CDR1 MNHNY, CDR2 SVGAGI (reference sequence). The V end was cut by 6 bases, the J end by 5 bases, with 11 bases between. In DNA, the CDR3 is TGTGCCAGCAGCGCCAGGGTTGAAAACATTCAGTACTTC. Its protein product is CASSARVENIQYF.

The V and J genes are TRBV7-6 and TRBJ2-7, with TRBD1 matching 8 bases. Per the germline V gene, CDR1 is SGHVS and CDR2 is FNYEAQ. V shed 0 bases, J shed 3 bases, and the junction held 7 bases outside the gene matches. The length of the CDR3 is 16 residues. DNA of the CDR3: TGTGCCAGCAGCTTAGCTGGACAGGGTTTTGTCTACGAGCAGTACTTC. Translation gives CASSLAGQGFVYEQYF.

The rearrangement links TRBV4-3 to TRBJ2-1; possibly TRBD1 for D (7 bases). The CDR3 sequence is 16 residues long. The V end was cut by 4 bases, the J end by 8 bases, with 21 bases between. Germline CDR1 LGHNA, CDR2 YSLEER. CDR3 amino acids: CASSLEGAGYGDEQFF. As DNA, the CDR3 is TGCGCCAGCAGCCTGGAGGGGGCAGGCTATGGTGATGAGCAGTTCTTC.

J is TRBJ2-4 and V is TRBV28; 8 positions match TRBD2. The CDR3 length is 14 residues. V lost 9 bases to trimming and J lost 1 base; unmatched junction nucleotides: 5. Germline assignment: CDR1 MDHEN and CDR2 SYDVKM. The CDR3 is CASGREGAKNIQYF. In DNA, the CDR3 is TGTGCCAGTGGCCGGGAGGGTGCCAAAAACATTCAGTACTTC. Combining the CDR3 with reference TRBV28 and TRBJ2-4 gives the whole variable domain DVKVTQSSRYLVKRTGEKVFLECVQDMDHENMFWYRQDPGLGLRLIYFSYDVKMKEKGDIPEGYSVSREKKERFSLILESASTNQTSMYLCASGREGAKNIQYFGAGTRLSVL.

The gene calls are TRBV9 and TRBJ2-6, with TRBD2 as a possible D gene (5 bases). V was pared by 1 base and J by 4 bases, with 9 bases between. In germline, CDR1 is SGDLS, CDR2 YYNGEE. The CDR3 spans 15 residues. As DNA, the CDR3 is TGTGCCAGCAGCGTAAGCGGTTCGGGGGCCAACGTCCTGACTTTC. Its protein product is CASSVSGSGANVLTF.

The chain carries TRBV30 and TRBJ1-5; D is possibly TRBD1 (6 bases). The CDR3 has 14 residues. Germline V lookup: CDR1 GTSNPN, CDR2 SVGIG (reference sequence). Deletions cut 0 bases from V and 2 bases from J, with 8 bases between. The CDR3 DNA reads TGTGCCTGGAGTGTACAGGGAGGCAATCAGCCCCAGCATTTT. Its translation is CAWSVQGGNQPQHF. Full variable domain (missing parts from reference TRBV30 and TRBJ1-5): SQTIHQWPATLVQPVGSPLSLECTVEGTSNPNLYWYRQAAGRGLQLLFYSVGIGQISSEVPQNLSASRPQDRQFILSSKKLLLSDSGFYLCAWSVQGGNQPQHFGDGTRLSIL.

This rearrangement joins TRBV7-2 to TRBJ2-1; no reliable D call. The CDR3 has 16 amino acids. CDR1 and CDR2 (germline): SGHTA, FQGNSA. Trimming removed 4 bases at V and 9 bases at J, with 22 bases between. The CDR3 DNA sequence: TGTGCCAGCAGCTCCTCATCCCTCGGTTTGGAGAGTGAGCAGTTCTTC. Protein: CASSSSSLGLESEQFF.

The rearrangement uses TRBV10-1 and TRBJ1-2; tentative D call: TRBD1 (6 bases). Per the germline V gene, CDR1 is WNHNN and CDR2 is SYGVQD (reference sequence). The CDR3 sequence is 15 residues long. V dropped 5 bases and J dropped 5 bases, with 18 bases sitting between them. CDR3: CASSPYPRTVYGYTF. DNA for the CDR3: TGCGCCAGCAGTCCCTACCCGCGGACAGTTTATGGCTACACCTTC.